The 19 T cell receptor beta chains reported below all come from one sample, sequenced in a study of cytomegalovirus exposure and HLA in healthy donors. TCRdb keeps only in-frame clones here, not all; method: immunoSEQ multiplex PCR. The sample contains approximately 170,000 clones, roughly 89% of which appear only once. The sequenced sample consisted of PBMCs. The receptors originated from a woman aged 18-29 years in good health and CMV-seropositive.

This chain uses TRBV2 with TRBJ2-7; 9 bases line up with TRBD1. The germline gives CDR1 SNHLY, CDR2 FYNNEI. The length of the CDR3 is 13 residues. The junction had 4 bases not matched to a gene; V was cut back by 4 bases and J by 6 bases. This chain's CDR3 is CASSVYRGLEQYF. The CDR3 region has the DNA TGTGCCAGCAGTGTGTACAGGGGGCTCGAGCAGTACTTC. The whole variable domain, filled in from reference TRBV2 and TRBJ2-7, reads EPEVTQTPSHQVTQMGQEVILRCVPISNHLYFYWYRQILGQKVEFLVSFYNNEISEKSEIFDDQFSVERPDGSNFTLKIRSTKLEDSAMYFCASSVYRGLEQYFGPGTRLTVT.

The chain recombines TRBV11-2 with TRBJ1-1; 7 positions agree with TRBD1. This CDR3 contains 14 residues. The germline CDR1 and CDR2 sequences are SGHAT and FQNNGV. Trimming removed 3 bases from V and 4 bases from J; junction bases left unmatched: 5. The CDR3 region is CASSLRQGGTEAFF. The CDR3 DNA reads as TGTGCCAGCAGCTTGCGACAGGGTGGCACTGAAGCTTTCTTT.

The genes are TRBV6-5 and TRBJ2-5; possibly TRBD2 for D (6 bases). This CDR3 contains 16 residues. V was pared by 0 bases and J by 1 base, with 12 bases between. Germline CDR1 reads MNHEY; CDR2 reads SVGAGI. The CDR3 region is CASSYSQVTSQETQYF. CDR3 nucleotide sequence: TGTGCCAGCAGTTACTCTCAAGTGACTAGCCAAGAGACCCAGTACTTC.

The gene calls are TRBV19 and TRBJ2-7; the match to TRBD2 covers 10 bases. There are 16 residues in the CDR3. The V gene end was trimmed by 4 bases and the J gene end by 0 bases; junction bases not matched to a gene: 6. The germline V gene encodes CDR1 LNHDA and CDR2 SQIVND (reference sequence). CDR3 sequence reads: CASSNRVAGGSYEQYF. As DNA, the CDR3 is TGTGCCAGTAGTAATCGGGTAGCGGGAGGCTCCTACGAGCAGTACTTC.

Written as DNA, the CDR3 is TGCGCCAGCAGCCAAGATAGCCCAGTTTCTAATGAAAAACTGTTTTTT. Translated, it gives CASSQDSPVSNEKLFF. This chain connects TRBV4-1 to TRBJ1-4; D is ambiguous. The CDR3 contains 16 residues. Per germline, CDR1 MGHRA and CDR2 YSYEKL. Between the trimmed V and J ends, which lost 0 bases and 3 bases, there was a span of 11 bases.

The CDR3 loop reads CASTRDYSPLHF. The CDR3 bases are TGTGCCAGCACCCGGGATTATTCACCCCTCCACTTT. The V and J genes are TRBV21-1 and TRBJ1-6. TRBV21-1 is a known pseudogene. The CDR3 consists of 12 residues.

J is TRBJ2-1 and V is TRBV2; 10 positions match TRBD2. This CDR3 has 15 residues. CDR1 and CDR2 (germline): SNHLY, FYNNEI. V shed 8 bases and J 6 bases; nucleotides not matched to a gene: 10. Here the CDR3 reads CASRAGTSVSNEQFF. CDR3 DNA sequence: TGTGCCAGCCGGGCGGGGACTAGCGTGTCCAATGAGCAGTTCTTC.

J is TRBJ1-2 and V is TRBV7-8; no reliable D call. Per the germline V gene, CDR1 is SGHVS and CDR2 is FQNEAQ. V was clipped by 7 bases and J by 0 bases, with 24 bases between them. This CDR3 spans 18 amino acids. The CDR3 region has the DNA TGTGCCAGCACCCGGGGTTCGAGACGGGAAGGCTCTAACTATGGCTACACCTTC. It specifies CASTRGSRREGSNYGYTF.

This rearrangement joins TRBV11-1 to TRBJ2-1; 12 nucleotides agree with TRBD1. Trimming took 6 bases from V and 10 from J; bases not matched to a gene: 13. The CDR3 runs 16 residues. Germline V gene data show CDR1 as SGHAT and CDR2 as FQDESV (reference sequence). Written as DNA, the CDR3 is TGTGCCAGCAGACGAACAGGGACAGGGGGCATTGGGGAGCAGTTCTTC. Its translation is CASRRTGTGGIGEQFF.

This chain connects TRBV18 to TRBJ1-6; D ambiguous. Deletions cut 3 bases from V and 5 bases from J, with 11 bases between. The CDR3 has 15 amino acids. CDR1 KGHSH and CDR2 LQKENI come from the germline V gene. DNA for the CDR3: TGTGCCAGCTCACCCCTCGATCAGAATAATTCACCCCTCCACTTT. It specifies CASSPLDQNNSPLHF.

The V and J genes are TRBV27 and TRBJ1-5; 8 bases are shared with TRBD1. V dropped 10 bases and J dropped 2; count of bases not matched to a gene: 4. This CDR3 contains 13 residues. CDR1 is MNHEY and CDR2 is SMNVEV in the germline V gene (reference sequence). The DNA of the CDR3 is TGTGCCATAGGACAGGGCGGCAATCAGCCCCAGCATTTT. It encodes CAIGQGGNQPQHF.

This clone was seen a single time. J is TRBJ2-1 and V is TRBV27; 7 positions agree with TRBD2. The CDR3 spans 14 residues. The ends lost 6 bases at V and 1 base at J; junction bases unmatched: 3. Per the germline V gene, CDR1 is MNHEY and CDR2 is SMNVEV (reference sequence). The CDR3 sequence: CASRLATSYNEQFF. The CDR3 region has the DNA TGTGCCAGCAGACTAGCGACATCCTACAATGAGCAGTTCTTC.

The chain recombines TRBV7-8 with TRBJ2-7; 7 bases align to TRBD2. V dropped 5 bases and J dropped 0; count of bases not matched to a gene: 10. CDR1 SGHVS and CDR2 FQNEAQ come from the germline V gene. The CDR3 extends over 16 amino acids. The DNA of the CDR3 is TGTGCCAGCAGCCCCCGAGGGGAGGGGAGCTCCTACGAGCAGTACTTC. Translation: CASSPRGEGSSYEQYF.

The genes are TRBV4-2 and TRBJ2-7; 7 bases align to TRBD1. CDR1 and CDR2 (germline): LGHNA, YNFKEQ. The CDR3 sequence is 18 residues long. V lost 0 bases to trimming and J lost 3 bases; unmatched junction nucleotides: 14. CDR3 nucleotides: TGTGCCAGCAGCCAAGAATTATCGGGACAGTGGGTTCGCTACGAGCAGTACTTC. Amino acid sequence: CASSQELSGQWVRYEQYF.

The rearrangement joins TRBV28 to TRBJ1-5; no firm D call. Trimming shortened V by 3 bases and J by 1 base, and 10 bases separated the two germline ends. The CDR3 spans 15 residues. The germline gives CDR1 MDHEN, CDR2 SYDVKM. CDR3 sequence (DNA): TGTGCCAGCAGTTTGGTCCAAGAGAGCAATCAGCCCCAGCATTTT. Protein sequence: CASSLVQESNQPQHF.

The CDR3 loop reads CASSYSGQIQETQYF. The CDR3 DNA reads as TGTGCCAGCAGTTACTCGGGCCAGATCCAAGAGACCCAGTACTTC. The chain employs TRBV6-5 and TRBJ2-5; D gene uncertain. CDR1 is MNHEY, CDR2 SVGAGI, per germline. The CDR3 runs to 15 residues. V lost 0 bases and J 1 base, leaving 9 bases between the germline ends.

The chain uses TRBV15 and TRBJ1-1, with D possibly being TRBD1 (6 bases). Between the trimmed V and J ends, which lost 3 bases and 0 bases, there was a span of 8 bases. Germline CDR1 and CDR2: LNHNV and YYDKDF (reference sequence). The CDR3 sequence is 14 residues long. In DNA, the CDR3 is TGTGCCACCAGCAGGGGGGGGCTGAACACTGAAGCTTTCTTT. Amino acid sequence: CATSRGGLNTEAFF.

This clone has just one count. This chain joins TRBV25-1 and TRBJ2-1; 10 positions match TRBD2. This CDR3 region has 16 residues. From germline, CDR1 is MGHDK and CDR2 SYGVNS. V was pared by 7 bases and J by 5 bases, with 11 bases of the junction left unmatched. The CDR3 DNA is TGTGCCAGCACCGATGGGAGAGCGGGGGGGAACAATGAGCAGTTCTTC. Translation gives CASTDGRAGGNNEQFF.

A note on this clone: Additional DNA sequences in this sample encode the identical CDR3. CDR3 region: CASSLGLAGGLYEQYF. CDR3 nucleotide sequence: TGTGCCAGCAGTTTAGGGCTAGCGGGAGGTCTCTACGAGCAGTACTTC. This chain uses TRBV27 with TRBJ2-7; 11 nucleotides match TRBD2. The CDR3 is 16 residues long. Germline CDR1 reads MNHEY; CDR2 reads SMNVEV (reference sequence). The V gene end was trimmed by 2 bases and the J gene end by 3 bases; junction bases not matched to a gene: 6.